The 17 T cell receptor beta chains below come from one sample, sequenced in a study of beta chain features in type 1 diabetes. Regarding the study as a whole: Moderately but significantly shorter TCRB CDR3s were found in Type 1 diabetes patients in all four CD4+ subsets.

These receptors have no identified antigens. Reverse transcription of all isolated RNA meant that expressed TCRB transcripts were sequenced. Sequencing used immunoSEQ multiplex PCR; TCRdb keeps in-frame clones, though not all of them. This sample yields 120,000 or so clones, of which less than 20% are seen a single time; roughly 2.5% belongs to the top ten. The sequenced sample consisted of central memory CD4+ T cells from blood. These receptors originate from a young man with type 1 diabetes.

This clone has more than one count but fewer than ten. This rearrangement joins TRBV7-2 to TRBJ2-3; the D is unclear. The CDR3 length is 13 residues. The V gene's germline CDR1 is SGHTA and CDR2 FQGNSA. V was shortened by 5 bases and J by 2 bases, with 8 bases between the two germline ends. The CDR3 DNA reads as TGTGCCAGCAGCCCAACGCCCACAGATACGCAGTATTTT. This translates into CASSPTPTDTQYF.

This clone came up a few times. The V call is TRBV5-4, the J call TRBJ2-5, with TRBD2 as a possible D gene (6 bases). Germline V CDR1 and CDR2: SGHNT, YYREEE (reference sequence). The CDR3 extends over 12 amino acids. V dropped 7 bases and J dropped 0 bases, with 7 bases sitting between them. The CDR3 sequence is CASGGYQETQYF. In DNA form, the CDR3 reads TGTGCCAGCGGGGGGTACCAAGAGACCCAGTACTTC.

The chain combines TRBV19 with TRBJ2-7, with D possibly matching TRBD1 (5 bases). The CDR3 is 15 residues long. Between the trimmed V and J ends, which lost 1 base and 0 bases, there was a span of 10 bases. The V gene's germline CDR1 is LNHDA and CDR2 SQIVND (reference sequence). The CDR3 DNA reads as TGTGCCAGTAGTATAGCTGGGGCGAGCTCCTACGAGCAGTACTTC. This encodes CASSIAGASSYEQYF.

The rearrangement uses TRBV2 and TRBJ2-7; D is perhaps TRBD1 (5 bases). Germline V gene sequence: CDR1 SNHLY, CDR2 FYNNEI. The CDR3 totals 12 residues. Trimming removed 7 bases from V and 3 bases from J, with 10 bases in between. The CDR3 sequence is CASIPTDYEQYF. Written as DNA, the CDR3 is TGTGCCAGCATCCCGACAGACTACGAGCAGTACTTC. The full variable domain, rest sourced from reference TRBV2 and TRBJ2-7, is EPEVTQTPSHQVTQMGQEVILRCVPISNHLYFYWYRQILGQKVEFLVSFYNNEISEKSEIFDDQFSVERPDGSNFTLKIRSTKLEDSAMYFCASIPTDYEQYFGPGTRLTVT.

The table lists this clone with a few counts. Possible read error: a much larger clone is one base away. The sample has other DNA sequences that encode this CDR3 too. The chain has TRBV6-5 and TRBJ2-7; perhaps D is TRBD1 or TRBD2 (5 bases each). Per germline, CDR1 MNHEY and CDR2 SVGAGI. V lost 0 bases and J 3 bases, leaving 9 bases between the germline ends. The CDR3 length is 14 residues. For the CDR3, the DNA is TGTGCCAGCAGTTACTCCGGTGGGGGCTACGAGCAGTACTTC. This encodes CASSYSGGGYEQYF.

This chain joins TRBV7-8 and TRBJ1-5; D call uncertain. The CDR3 extends over 15 amino acids. V was trimmed by 1 base and J by 1 base, leaving 8 bases between them. Germline V gene sequence: CDR1 SGHVS, CDR2 FQNEAQ. CDR3 sequence (DNA): TGTGCCAGCAGCTTAGGGGCTCGAAGCAATCAGCCCCAGCATTTT. This gives the protein CASSLGARSNQPQHF. Looking up the rest from reference TRBV7-8 and TRBJ1-5 gives the full variable domain: GAGVSQSPRYKVAKRGQDVALRCDPISGHVSLFWYQQALGQGPEFLTYFQNEAQLDKSGLPSDRFFAERPEGSVSTLKIQRTQQEDSAVYLCASSLGARSNQPQHFGDGTRLSIL.

The table lists this clone with a few counts. The chain has TRBV5-1 and TRBJ2-2, with D perhaps TRBD1 (5 bases). The germline CDR1 and CDR2 sequences are SGHRS and YFSETQ. This CDR3 is 16 amino acids long. Trimming shortened V by 0 bases and J by 4 bases, and 13 bases separated the two germline ends. The CDR3 DNA sequence: TGCGCCAGCAGCTTGGAGGCAGGGAAAGTCACCGGGGAGCTGTTTTTT. Protein sequence: CASSLEAGKVTGELFF.

The genes are TRBV4-1 and TRBJ2-4; 9 positions agree with TRBD1. Per germline, CDR1 MGHRA and CDR2 YSYEKL. Trimming removed 3 bases from V and 7 bases from J; junction bases left unmatched: 10. The CDR3 has 16 amino acids. CDR3 DNA sequence: TGCGCCAGCAGCCAGGTCGGGACAGGGTTGGCGAACATTCAGTACTTC. Its translation is CASSQVGTGLANIQYF.

The table lists this clone with a few counts. V is TRBV7-9 and J is TRBJ2-3; D may be TRBD2 (6 bases). V was cut by 0 bases and J by 5 bases, with 15 bases left in between. Germline-derived CDR1 and CDR2 are SEHNR and FQNEAQ (reference sequence). The CDR3 has 16 residues. CDR3: CASSLAGEVRGDTQYF. The CDR3 DNA follows: TGTGCCAGCAGCTTAGCCGGGGAGGTCCGAGGAGATACGCAGTATTTT. The complete variable domain, with remaining parts taken from reference TRBV7-9 and TRBJ2-3, reads DTGVSQNPRHKITKRGQNVTFRCDPISEHNRLYWYRQTLGQGPEFLTYFQNEAQLEKSRLLSDRFSAERPKGSFSTLEIQRTEQGDSAMYLCASSLAGEVRGDTQYFGPGTRLTVL.

The V call is TRBV4-1, the J call TRBJ2-7, with 10 bases fitting TRBD1. The CDR3 has 16 amino acids. J gave up 5 bases and V 0 bases, and 7 bases lay outside the gene matches. Germline V gene data show CDR1 as MGHRA and CDR2 as YSYEKL. The CDR3 sequence is CASSQDPGTGDHEQYF. For the CDR3, the DNA is TGCGCCAGCAGCCAAGATCCCGGGACAGGGGATCACGAGCAGTACTTC.

The chain employs TRBV30 and TRBJ2-5; 9 bases align to TRBD2. The CDR3 loop spans 13 amino acids. After removal of 8 bases from V and 3 bases from J, the junction contained 7 bases not matched to a gene. Germline values: CDR1 GTSNPN, CDR2 SVGIG (reference sequence). DNA for the CDR3: TGTGCCGGGACCCTAGCGGGGAAAGAGACCCAGTACTTC. Protein sequence: CAGTLAGKETQYF. Together with reference TRBV30 and TRBJ2-5, the CDR3 gives the full variable domain: SQTIHQWPATLVQPVGSPLSLECTVEGTSNPNLYWYRQAAGRGLQLLFYSVGIGQISSEVPQNLSASRPQDRQFILSSKKLLLSDSGFYLCAGTLAGKETQYFGPGTRLLVL.

The chain couples TRBV9 to TRBJ1-2; TRBD1 is a possible D gene (6 bases). Germline CDR1 reads SGDLS; CDR2 reads YYNGEE. Trimming pared 3 bases from V and 4 bases from J, leaving 16 bases between. The CDR3 covers 15 residues. CDR3 region: CASSDGQGRSYGYTF. The CDR3 DNA sequence: TGTGCCAGCAGCGACGGCCAGGGGCGAAGCTATGGCTACACCTTC.

This clone showed up just a few times. V and J are TRBV7-7 and TRBJ2-5; 14 bases align to TRBD2. Germline CDR1 SSHAT, CDR2 FNYEAQ (reference sequence). This CDR3 comprises 16 residues. V lost 5 bases to trimming and J lost 4 bases; unmatched junction nucleotides: 6. The CDR3 loop reads CASSNGLAGGRETQYF. CDR3 in DNA: TGTGCCAGCAGCAACGGACTAGCGGGGGGACGAGAGACCCAGTACTTC.

In its sample, this clone was seen a few times. The V call is TRBV7-9, the J call TRBJ2-7, with 9 positions matching TRBD1. Trimming took 5 bases from V and 0 from J; bases not matched to a gene: 5. The CDR3 extends over 15 amino acids. Germline loops: CDR1 SEHNR, CDR2 FQNEAQ (reference sequence). The CDR3: CASSTDRGPSYEQYF. In nucleotides, the CDR3 is TGTGCCAGCAGCACGGACAGGGGCCCCTCCTACGAGCAGTACTTC.

This clone has only a few counts. This rearrangement joins TRBV27 to TRBJ2-5, with D tentatively TRBD1 or TRBD2 (5 bases each). The J call may be faulty, since TRBJ2-7 better matches the DNA end. Germline CDR1 reads MNHEY; CDR2 reads SMNVEV (reference sequence). The CDR3 contains 13 residues. The CDR3 loop reads CASTGQGGYEQYF. CDR3 in DNA: TGTGCCAGCACGGGGCAGGGCGGCTACGAGCAGTACTTC.

The chain recombines TRBV29-1 with TRBJ1-5, with D maybe TRBD1 (5 bases). The CDR3 spans 13 residues. V lost 3 bases, J lost 1 base, and 7 bases lay in between. Germline lookup yields CDR1 SQVTM and CDR2 ANQGSEA. Here the CDR3 reads CSVDGGSNQPQHF. CDR3 bases: TGCAGCGTTGACGGGGGGAGCAATCAGCCCCAGCATTTT.

The chain couples TRBV10-3 to TRBJ1-3; no firm D call. The V end lost 4 bases, the J end lost 2 bases, and 15 bases lay between the germline ends. Germline loops: CDR1 ENHRY, CDR2 SYGVKD. The CDR3 extends over 16 amino acids. Here the CDR3 DNA reads TGTGCCATCAGTGCCTCCTCAGGAGTAGCTGGAAACACCATATATTTT. The encoded protein is CAISASSGVAGNTIYF.